The 32 T cell receptor beta chains presented below share a single source sample, sequenced in a study of blood T cell repertoires in COVID-19. Sequencing was performed with immunoSEQ multiplex PCR; in TCRdb, only in-frame clones are kept and a portion is missing. Of over 65,000 clones listed, roughly 80% are singletons. Material for sequencing was peripheral blood. The source is an elderly man with active COVID-19.

The chain employs TRBV28 and TRBJ2-1, with TRBD2 matching over 11 bases. The germline CDR1 and CDR2 sequences are MDHEN and SYDVKM. The CDR3 loop spans 14 amino acids. V dropped 3 bases and J dropped 8; count of bases not matched to a gene: 3. As DNA, the CDR3 is TGTGCCAGCAGTTTGACTAGCGGGGCCTATGAGCAGTTCTTC. Its translation: CASSLTSGAYEQFF.

Details on this clone: Sequence at one end of the junction differs from germline and may be a read error. The gene calls are TRBV12-3 or TRBV12-4 and TRBJ1-5, with 9 nucleotides matching TRBD1. There are 13 residues in the CDR3. The CDR3 sequence: CASNTGGKQPQHF. CDR3 bases: TGTGCCAGCAACACAGGGGGCAAACAGCCCCAGCATTTT.

V usage is TRBV19 and J usage is TRBJ2-2, with 7 bases lining up with TRBD1. Unmatched junction bases numbered 0, after V lost 6 bases and J lost 5 bases. Per germline, CDR1 LNHDA and CDR2 SQIVND (reference sequence). The CDR3 is made up of 12 amino acids. The CDR3 is CASRTGTGELFF. Written as DNA, the CDR3 is TGTGCCAGTAGGACAGGGACCGGGGAGCTGTTTTTT.

The CDR3 nucleotides read TGTGCCAGCAGCCAAGAATGGGGGCTAGCGGGGATAAATAGGAACAATGAGCAGTTCTTC. Translating gives CASSQEWGLAGINRNNEQFF. The chain uses TRBV3-1 (or the pseudogene TRBV3-2) and TRBJ2-1, with 9 bases that match TRBD2. Trimming removed 0 bases from V and 5 bases from J; junction bases left unmatched: 17. CDR1 and CDR2 from the germline V gene are LGHDT and YNNKEL (reference sequence). This CDR3 spans 20 amino acids.

The chain joins TRBV6-5 to TRBJ2-1, with 10 bases aligning to TRBD1. This CDR3 spans 14 amino acids. With V trimmed by 8 bases and J by 7 bases, 8 bases remained unmatched. Germline CDR1 is MNHEY and CDR2 is SVGAGI. The CDR3 loop reads CASARDRGSNEQFF. CDR3 nucleotides: TGTGCCAGCGCCCGGGACAGGGGATCAAATGAGCAGTTCTTC.

This rearrangement joins TRBV10-3 to TRBJ2-3, with TRBD2 matching 8 bases. The CDR3 consists of 17 residues. From germline, CDR1 is ENHRY and CDR2 SYGVKD. V was pared by 3 bases and J by 4 bases, with 12 bases of the junction left unmatched. The CDR3 sequence: CAISDPGGAGLSDTQYF. The DNA for the CDR3 is TGTGCCATCAGTGACCCCGGGGGGGCCGGTTTGTCAGATACGCAGTATTTT.

The chain is built from TRBV19 and TRBJ2-1; 11 bases fit TRBD2. The V gene end was trimmed by 3 bases and the J gene end by 4 bases; junction bases not matched to a gene: 2. The germline V gene encodes CDR1 LNHDA and CDR2 SQIVND (reference sequence). The CDR3 sequence is 15 residues long. CDR3 nucleotides: TGTGCCAGTAGTATGACTAGCGGGGTATACAATGAGCAGTTCTTC. Translated: CASSMTSGVYNEQFF.

V and J are TRBV6-2 or TRBV6-3 and TRBJ2-1; a possible D gene is TRBD2 (5 bases). Germline V gives CDR1 MNHEY, CDR2 SVGEGT. This CDR3 has 11 residues. Trimming cost V 8 bases and J 12 bases, with 14 bases left between them. The DNA of the CDR3 is TGTGCCAGCGGTTCGGTAGCGACGCAGTTCTTC. It translates to CASGSVATQFF.

This sequence joins TRBV2 and TRBJ1-6; TRBD1 aligns across 7 bases. Trimming cost V 0 bases and J 6 bases; bases outside gene matches: 5. This CDR3 comprises 16 residues. Germline V CDR1 and CDR2: SNHLY, FYNNEI. The CDR3 DNA follows: TGTGCCAGCAGTGAAGCCTCGACAGGGATTAATTCACCCCTCCACTTT. Its protein is CASSEASTGINSPLHF.

The V call is TRBV28, the J call TRBJ2-5, with D possibly matching TRBD1 (5 bases). The ends were cut back, 6 bases at V and 5 bases at J, with 13 bases in the middle. The CDR3 runs 13 residues. CDR1 is MDHEN, CDR2 SYDVKM, per germline. The CDR3 protein is CASSTPGWETQYF. The CDR3 DNA reads as TGTGCCAGCAGCACTCCAGGGTGGGAGACCCAGTACTTC.

The rearrangement joins TRBV2 to TRBJ2-5, with 10 bases aligning to TRBD1. Germline V gives CDR1 SNHLY, CDR2 FYNNEI. The length of the CDR3 is 15 residues. V shed 3 bases and J 5 bases; nucleotides not matched to a gene: 6. This chain's CDR3 is CASSDRQGAGETQYF. DNA for the CDR3: TGTGCCAGCAGTGATCGACAGGGGGCAGGGGAGACCCAGTACTTC.

The chain is built from TRBV28 and TRBJ2-2; 7 nucleotides align to TRBD1. Germline lookup yields CDR1 MDHEN and CDR2 SYDVKM. The CDR3 extends over 16 amino acids. Losses at the gene ends were 9 bases for V and 5 bases for J; bases not matched to a gene: 15. The CDR3 here is CASKEGTDSETGELFF. The DNA for the CDR3 is TGTGCCAGTAAAGAAGGGACAGACTCGGAGACCGGGGAGCTGTTTTTT.

In the case of this clone: One end of the junction varies from germline; a read error may be responsible. V is TRBV6-2 or TRBV6-3 and J is TRBJ1-5; D unresolved. The CDR3 has 13 residues. Germline V gives CDR1 MNHEY, CDR2 SVGEGT. The CDR3: CASSSDYQTSAIF. CDR3 in DNA: TGTGCCAGCAGTTCGGACTACCAAACGAGCGCGATTTTT.

CDR3 amino acids: CASSRTSGGHNEQFF. In nucleotides, the CDR3 is TGCGCCAGCAGCCGGACTAGCGGGGGCCACAATGAGCAGTTCTTC. The chain is built from TRBV4-3 and TRBJ2-1; 13 bases are shared with TRBD2. The germline CDR1 and CDR2 sequences are LGHNA and YSLEER. This CDR3 contains 15 residues. The V and J ends lost 4 bases and 5 bases, in that order; junction bases with no gene match: 2.

This chain links TRBV27 with TRBJ1-1, with TRBD1 matching over 10 bases. After removal of 1 base from V and 3 bases from J, the junction contained 5 bases not matched to a gene. CDR1 and CDR2 (germline): MNHEY, SMNVEV (reference sequence). This CDR3 contains 16 residues. In nucleotides, the CDR3 is TGTGCCAGCAGTTTATTGCCCGGACAGGGGGACACTGAAGCTTTCTTT. It encodes CASSLLPGQGDTEAFF.

The gene calls are TRBV6-6 and TRBJ1-1; D is perhaps TRBD1 (5 bases). The V gene's germline CDR1 is MNHNY and CDR2 SVGAGI (reference sequence). The CDR3 is 14 residues long. Trimming took 6 bases from V and 6 from J, leaving 17 bases between them. CDR3 nucleotide sequence: TGTGCCAGCAGACCATCCGACAGTAACGCTGAAGCTTTCTTT. It translates to CASRPSDSNAEAFF.

The chain couples TRBV5-6 to TRBJ2-5; tentatively, D is TRBD1 (6 bases). In germline, CDR1 is SGHDT, CDR2 YYEEEE. Trimming cost V 5 bases and J 2 bases, with 10 bases left between them. The CDR3 loop spans 13 amino acids. CDR3 bases: TGTGCCAGCAGAAGACAGGAGCAAGAGACCCAGTACTTC. This encodes CASRRQEQETQYF.

For the CDR3, the DNA is TGTGCCAGTAGGCCTCAGGGCAATCAGCCCCAGCATTTT. Amino acids: CASRPQGNQPQHF. The genes are TRBV19 and TRBJ1-5; D is uncertain. Germline V gene data show CDR1 as LNHDA and CDR2 as SQIVND (reference sequence). The CDR3 has 13 residues. Deletions cut 6 bases from V and 2 bases from J, with 8 bases between. Using reference TRBV19 and TRBJ1-5 for the parts outside the CDR3, the full variable domain is DGGITQSPKYLFRKEGQNVTLSCEQNLNHDAMYWYRQDPGQGLRLIYYSQIVNDFQKGDIAEGYSVSREKKESFPLTVTSAQKNPTAFYLCASRPQGNQPQHFGDGTRLSIL.

The chain recombines TRBV5-1 with TRBJ2-1, with 7 bases fitting TRBD1. Germline CDR1 is SGHRS and CDR2 is YFSETQ. The CDR3 has 16 amino acids. V lost 1 base and J lost 7; bases outside the gene matches: 11. The CDR3 reads CASSLIHGQALNEQFF. As DNA, the CDR3 is TGCGCCAGCAGCTTGATCCATGGACAGGCCTTGAATGAGCAGTTCTTC.

The rearrangement uses TRBV5-1 and TRBJ2-1; 8 bases agree with TRBD1. Germline lookup yields CDR1 SGHRS and CDR2 YFSETQ. After removal of 4 bases from V and 4 bases from J, the junction contained 10 bases not matched to a gene. The CDR3 totals 16 residues. CDR3 nucleotides: TGCGCCAGCAGCCCTTCAACAGGGGGTCCGTACAATGAGCAGTTCTTC. It yields the protein CASSPSTGGPYNEQFF.

The V gene is TRBV5-1, the J gene TRBJ2-7, with 9 bases matching TRBD2. V lost 4 bases and J lost 5; bases outside the gene matches: 7. The CDR3 totals 14 residues. Germline loops: CDR1 SGHRS, CDR2 YFSETQ. CDR3 nucleotides: TGCGCCAGCAGCAGTAGCGGGAGCTGGGACGAGCAGTACTTC. Its translation: CASSSSGSWDEQYF. The full variable domain, in which reference TRBV5-1 and TRBJ2-7 provide the parts outside the CDR3, is KAGVTQTPRYLIKTRGQQVTLSCSPISGHRSVSWYQQTPGQGLQFLFEYFSETQRNKGNFPGRFSGRQFSNSRSEMNVSTLELGDSALYLCASSSSGSWDEQYFGPGTRLTVT.

The chain combines TRBV14 with TRBJ2-1; no firm D call. The V gene's germline CDR1 is SGHDN and CDR2 FVKESK. CDR3 size: 11 residues. The V and J ends lost 1 base and 10 bases respectively, with 5 bases between them. The CDR3 protein is CASSQGREQFF. CDR3 in DNA: TGTGCCAGCAGCCAAGGCCGGGAGCAGTTCTTC. Variable domain in full (rest from reference TRBV14 and TRBJ2-1): EAGVTQFPSHSVIEKGQTVTLRCDPISGHDNLYWYRRVMGKEIKFLLHFVKESKQDESGMPNNRFLAERTGGTYSTLKVQPAELEDSGVYFCASSQGREQFFGPGTRLTVL.

The CDR3 here is CAWSSGTGEGYTF. As DNA, the CDR3 is TGTGCCTGGAGTTCCGGGACAGGGGAAGGCTACACCTTC. The rearrangement joins TRBV30 to TRBJ1-2; TRBD1 matches at 10 bases. Germline lookup yields CDR1 GTSNPN and CDR2 SVGIG (reference sequence). V trimming: 2 bases; J trimming: 8 bases; junction bases outside the gene matches: 5. The CDR3 extends over 13 amino acids.

The chain combines TRBV5-1 with TRBJ1-1; D is undetermined. Looked up from germline, CDR1 is SGHRS and CDR2 is YFSETQ. This CDR3 comprises 14 residues. Between the trimmed V and J ends, which lost 4 bases and 5 bases, there was a span of 15 bases. Written as DNA, the CDR3 is TGCGCCAGCAGCCCCCCTGCCTCGGGGACTGAAGCTTTCTTT. Translated, it gives CASSPPASGTEAFF.

Only one count was recorded for this clone. The chain has TRBV25-1 and TRBJ2-1, with D possibly TRBD2 on 6 matching bases. In germline, CDR1 is MGHDK, CDR2 SYGVNS. The CDR3 consists of 16 residues. Deletions cut 10 bases from V and 1 base from J, with 20 bases between. CDR3 region: CATLSGGSKSYNEQFF. The CDR3 DNA follows: TGTGCCACCCTCTCTGGGGGGAGTAAGTCCTACAATGAGCAGTTCTTC.

The chain joins TRBV6-1 to TRBJ1-4; no firm D call. Germline CDR1 reads MNHNS; CDR2 reads SASEGT. Trimming left V 1 base short and J 3 bases short, with 12 bases between. The CDR3 runs to 16 residues. The CDR3 reads CASSEERRGANEKLFF. The CDR3 nucleotides read TGTGCCAGCAGTGAAGAACGGCGGGGAGCTAATGAAAAACTGTTTTTT.

This chain uses TRBV14 with TRBJ1-3; D remains unclear. This CDR3 region has 16 residues. The V end was cut by 4 bases, the J end by 3 bases, with 16 bases between. Germline lookup yields CDR1 SGHDN and CDR2 FVKESK. Here the CDR3 reads CASSPQTPALGNTIYF. The DNA of the CDR3 is TGTGCCAGCAGCCCTCAGACACCCGCGCTTGGAAACACCATATATTTT.

CDR3 nucleotides: TGTGCCAGCAGCTTGGAGACAGGGGCCAACTACAATGAGCAGTTCTTC. This gives the protein CASSLETGANYNEQFF. This chain connects TRBV5-4 to TRBJ2-1; 8 nucleotides line up with TRBD1. V dropped 0 bases and J dropped 3; count of bases not matched to a gene: 5. Germline V gives CDR1 SGHNT, CDR2 YYREEE (reference sequence). There are 16 residues in the CDR3.

The V and J genes are TRBV3-1 (or the pseudogene TRBV3-2) and TRBJ1-2, with TRBD1 identical over 11 bases. V gave up 3 bases and J gave up 6 bases; unmatched junction bases: 9. The CDR3 totals 16 residues. Germline CDR1 is LGHDT and CDR2 is YNNKEL (reference sequence). The chain's CDR3 is CASSHYLDRGRHGYTF. As DNA, the CDR3 is TGTGCCAGCAGCCACTATCTGGACAGGGGGCGTCATGGCTACACCTTC.

The V call is TRBV24-1, the J call TRBJ2-7, with 7 bases identical to TRBD1. V trimming: 3 bases; J trimming: 3 bases; junction bases outside the gene matches: 10. CDR3 size: 16 residues. The germline CDR1 and CDR2 sequences are KGHDR and SFDVKD. DNA of the CDR3: TGTGCCACCAGTGATCACTCCGGGACAGCACTCTACGAGCAGTACTTC. It encodes CATSDHSGTALYEQYF.

This rearrangement joins TRBV7-2 to TRBJ2-3, with 14 bases identical to TRBD2. V lost 3 bases and J lost 3; bases outside the gene matches: 11. This CDR3 contains 19 residues. In germline, CDR1 is SGHTA, CDR2 FQGNSA. CDR3 nucleotide sequence: TGTGCCAGCAGCTTCGCCACCGGGGGACTAGCGGGAGATACAGATACGCAGTATTTT. Protein sequence: CASSFATGGLAGDTDTQYF.

The gene calls are TRBV4-3 and TRBJ1-1; 8 bases map to TRBD1. CDR3 length: 16 residues. J gave up 3 bases and V 1 base, and 7 bases lay outside the gene matches. The germline CDR1 and CDR2 sequences are LGHNA and YSLEER. The CDR3 sequence: CASSQVYRGEDTEAFF. The CDR3 DNA is TGCGCCAGCAGCCAAGTTTACAGGGGGGAGGACACTGAAGCTTTCTTT.